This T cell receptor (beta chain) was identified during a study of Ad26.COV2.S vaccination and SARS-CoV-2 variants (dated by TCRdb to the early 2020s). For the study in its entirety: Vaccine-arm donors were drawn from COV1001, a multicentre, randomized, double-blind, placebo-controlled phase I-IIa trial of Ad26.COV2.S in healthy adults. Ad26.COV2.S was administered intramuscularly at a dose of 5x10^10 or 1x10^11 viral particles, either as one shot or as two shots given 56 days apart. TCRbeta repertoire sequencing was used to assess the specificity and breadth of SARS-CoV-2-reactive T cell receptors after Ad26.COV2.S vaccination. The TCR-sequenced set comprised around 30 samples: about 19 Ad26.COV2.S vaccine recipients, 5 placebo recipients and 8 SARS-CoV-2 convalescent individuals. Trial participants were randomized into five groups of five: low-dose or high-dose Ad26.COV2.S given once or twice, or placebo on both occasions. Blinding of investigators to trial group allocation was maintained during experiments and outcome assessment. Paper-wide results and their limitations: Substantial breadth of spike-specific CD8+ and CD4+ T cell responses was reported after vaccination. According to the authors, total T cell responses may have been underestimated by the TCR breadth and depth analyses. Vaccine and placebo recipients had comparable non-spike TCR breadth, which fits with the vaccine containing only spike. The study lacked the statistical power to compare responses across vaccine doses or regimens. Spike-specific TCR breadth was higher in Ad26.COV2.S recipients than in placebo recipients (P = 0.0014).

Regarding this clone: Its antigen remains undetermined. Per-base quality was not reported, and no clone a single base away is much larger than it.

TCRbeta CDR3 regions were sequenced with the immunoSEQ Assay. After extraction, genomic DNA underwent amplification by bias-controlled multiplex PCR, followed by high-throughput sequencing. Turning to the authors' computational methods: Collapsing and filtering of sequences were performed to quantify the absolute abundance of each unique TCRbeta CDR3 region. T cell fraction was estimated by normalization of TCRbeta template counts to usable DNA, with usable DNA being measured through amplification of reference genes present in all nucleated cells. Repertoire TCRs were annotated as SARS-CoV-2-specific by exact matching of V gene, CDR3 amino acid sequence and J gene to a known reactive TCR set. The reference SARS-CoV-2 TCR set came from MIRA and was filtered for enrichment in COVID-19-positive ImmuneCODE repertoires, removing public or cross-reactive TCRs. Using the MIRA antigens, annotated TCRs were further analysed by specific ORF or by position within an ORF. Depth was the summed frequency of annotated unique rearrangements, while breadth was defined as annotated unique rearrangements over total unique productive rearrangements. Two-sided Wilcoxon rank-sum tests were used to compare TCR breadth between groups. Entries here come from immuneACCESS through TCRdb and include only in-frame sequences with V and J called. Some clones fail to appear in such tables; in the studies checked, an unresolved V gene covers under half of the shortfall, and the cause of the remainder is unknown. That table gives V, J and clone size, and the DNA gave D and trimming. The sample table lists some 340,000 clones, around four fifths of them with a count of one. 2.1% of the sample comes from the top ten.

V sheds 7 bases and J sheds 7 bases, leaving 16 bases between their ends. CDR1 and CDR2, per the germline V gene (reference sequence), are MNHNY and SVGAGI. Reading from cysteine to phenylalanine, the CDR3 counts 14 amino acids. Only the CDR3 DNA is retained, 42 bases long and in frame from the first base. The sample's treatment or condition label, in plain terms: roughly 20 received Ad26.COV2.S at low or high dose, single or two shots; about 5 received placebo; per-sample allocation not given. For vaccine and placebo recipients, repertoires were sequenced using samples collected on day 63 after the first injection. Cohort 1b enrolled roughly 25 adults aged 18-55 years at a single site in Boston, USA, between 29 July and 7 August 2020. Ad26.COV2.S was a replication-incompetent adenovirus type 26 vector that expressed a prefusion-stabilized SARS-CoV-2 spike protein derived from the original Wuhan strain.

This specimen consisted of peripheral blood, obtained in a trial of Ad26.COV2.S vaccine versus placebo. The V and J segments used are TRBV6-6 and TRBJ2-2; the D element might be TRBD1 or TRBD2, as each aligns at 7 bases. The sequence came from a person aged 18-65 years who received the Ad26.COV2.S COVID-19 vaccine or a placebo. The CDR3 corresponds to CASNPQGGNGELFF. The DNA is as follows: TGTGCCAGCAATCCGCAGGGGGGGAACGGGGAGCTGTTTTTT.